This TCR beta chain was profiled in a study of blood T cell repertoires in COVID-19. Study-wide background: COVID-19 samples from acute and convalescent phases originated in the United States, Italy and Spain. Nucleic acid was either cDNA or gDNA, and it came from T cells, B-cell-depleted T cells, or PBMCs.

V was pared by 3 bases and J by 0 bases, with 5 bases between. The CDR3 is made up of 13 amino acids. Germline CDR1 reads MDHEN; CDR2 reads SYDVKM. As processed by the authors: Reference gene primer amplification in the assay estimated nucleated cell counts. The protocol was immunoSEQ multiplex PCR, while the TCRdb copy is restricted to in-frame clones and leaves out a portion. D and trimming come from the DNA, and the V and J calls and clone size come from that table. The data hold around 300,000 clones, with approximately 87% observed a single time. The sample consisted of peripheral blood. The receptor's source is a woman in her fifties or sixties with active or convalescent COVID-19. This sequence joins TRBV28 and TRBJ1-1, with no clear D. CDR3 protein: CASSFQLNTEAFF. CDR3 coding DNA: TGTGCCAGCAGTTTCCAATTGAACACTGAAGCTTTCTTT.